The clone carrying this T cell receptor beta chain was observed many times. Antigen specificity is unknown. MiXCR, run by TCRdb on the 5' RACE reads, gives a single entry per CDR3 protein. Altogether over 60,000 distinct CDR3 sequences are present, less than 6% being singletons, with the ten largest covering around 2%. This sample stems from a study of CD8 T cells in ankylosing spondylitis. Study-wide points: Seemingly characteristic of ankylosing spondylitis blood was a TCR beta motif consisting of about 8 highly homologous variants.

The CDR3 covers 13 residues. CDR1 is LGHDT, CDR2 YNNKEL, per germline (reference sequence). V lost 3 bases, J lost 4 bases, and 9 bases lay in between. This rearrangement joins TRBV3-1 to TRBJ2-5; possibly TRBD1 or TRBD2 for D (6 bases each). The TCR comes from a male donor with ankylosing spondylitis or in good health (not recorded which). Sequencing was done on a sample of blood, either unsorted or a sorted T cell fraction (not recorded which). Written as DNA, the CDR3 is TGTGCCAGCAGCCATGGGGGGCCAGAGACCCAGTACTTC. This gives the protein CASSHGGPETQYF.